A selection of T cell receptor beta chains follows, all from one sample in a study of graft-versus-host responses after intestinal transplantation. Generated by immunoSEQ multiplex PCR, the TCRdb table keeps only in-frame clones and is missing some. This sample has 12,000 to 15,000 clones; 35% to 40% occur once, and the top ten carry around 14%. The sample was alloreactive CD8+ T cells from a mixed lymphocyte reaction culture, taken before intestinal transplant. The receptors here all came from a human patient who received an intestinal transplant. Both conserved end residues are part of each CDR3. D genes are given only for firm matches. Size tells how often a clone was seen (once, few, many) or the class of an expanded clone, and some rows leave it out.

j_call: TRBJ2-1; clone_size: NA; cdr3_length: 16; v_call: TRBV15; d_call: TRBD2; cdr3_aa: CATSRGGGSSYNEQFF; cdr3_nt: TGTGCCACCAGCAGAGGCGGGGGGAGCTCCTACAATGAGCAGTTCTTC
j_call: TRBJ1-2; clone_size: NA; cdr3_length: 12; v_call: TRBV9; d_call: NA; cdr3_aa: CASSSYRDGYTF; cdr3_nt: TGTGCCAGCAGCTCCTACAGGGACGGCTACACCTTC
j_call: TRBJ2-7; clone_size: medium-sized; cdr3_length: 14; v_call: TRBV4-1; d_call: NA; cdr3_aa: CASSPRERSYEQYF; cdr3_nt: TGCGCCAGCAGCCCCCGGGAGCGCTCCTACGAGCAGTACTTC
j_call: TRBJ2-7; clone_size: few; cdr3_length: 11; v_call: TRBV11-2; d_call: NA; cdr3_aa: CASSYLYEQYF; cdr3_nt: TGTGCCAGCAGCTATCTCTACGAGCAGTACTTC
j_call: TRBJ2-1; clone_size: few; cdr3_length: 15; v_call: TRBV19; d_call: NA; cdr3_aa: CATALTSSSYNEQFF; cdr3_nt: TGTGCCACCGCACTAACTTCGAGCTCCTACAATGAGCAGTTCTTC
j_call: TRBJ2-7; clone_size: few; cdr3_length: 13; v_call: TRBV6-5; d_call: NA; cdr3_aa: CASSARRAYEQYF; cdr3_nt: TGTGCCAGCAGTGCTCGCAGGGCCTACGAGCAGTACTTC
j_call: TRBJ2-3; clone_size: NA; cdr3_length: 16; v_call: TRBV27; d_call: TRBD2; cdr3_aa: CASSPMLAEGTDTQYF; cdr3_nt: TGTGCCAGCAGCCCTATGCTAGCGGAAGGCACAGATACGCAGTATTTT
j_call: TRBJ1-1; clone_size: NA; cdr3_length: 15; v_call: TRBV19; d_call: TRBD1; cdr3_aa: CASSPWDRGTTEAFF; cdr3_nt: TGTGCCAGTAGTCCATGGGACAGGGGTACCACTGAAGCTTTCTTT
j_call: TRBJ2-1; clone_size: few; cdr3_length: 15; v_call: TRBV7-9; d_call: NA; cdr3_aa: CASSFLYGGIDEQFF; cdr3_nt: TGTGCCAGCAGCTTTTTGTACGGAGGAATCGATGAGCAGTTCTTC
j_call: TRBJ2-7; clone_size: NA; cdr3_length: 14; v_call: TRBV7-9; d_call: NA; cdr3_aa: CASSIVTHPYEQYF; cdr3_nt: TGTGCCAGCAGCATAGTAACACATCCCTACGAGCAGTACTTC
j_call: TRBJ2-3; clone_size: NA; cdr3_length: 11; v_call: TRBV2; d_call: TRBD2; cdr3_aa: CASAGVDTQYF; cdr3_nt: TGTGCCAGCGCGGGGGTAGATACGCAGTATTTT
j_call: TRBJ1-3; clone_size: few; cdr3_length: 15; v_call: TRBV4-1; d_call: NA; cdr3_aa: CASSQDGGTGNTIYF; cdr3_nt: TGCGCCAGCAGCCAAGACGGGGGAACTGGAAACACCATATATTTT
j_call: TRBJ2-2; clone_size: once; cdr3_length: 14; v_call: TRBV30; d_call: NA; cdr3_aa: CAWDMGTNTGELFF; cdr3_nt: TGTGCCTGGGATATGGGGACTAACACCGGGGAGCTGTTTTTT
j_call: TRBJ2-7; clone_size: NA; cdr3_length: 15; v_call: TRBV4-1; d_call: TRBD2; cdr3_aa: CASSPSSGGNYEQYF; cdr3_nt: TGCGCCAGCAGCCCAAGTAGCGGGGGGAACTACGAGCAGTACTTC
j_call: TRBJ2-1; clone_size: NA; cdr3_length: 18; v_call: TRBV4-3; d_call: TRBD2; cdr3_aa: CASSQDRTSGGIYNEQFF; cdr3_nt: TGCGCCAGCAGCCAGGACCGGACTAGCGGGGGGATATACAATGAGCAGTTCTTC
j_call: TRBJ1-2; clone_size: few; cdr3_length: 14; v_call: TRBV4-3; d_call: NA; cdr3_aa: CASSASWGVNGYTF; cdr3_nt: TGCGCCAGCAGCGCAAGTTGGGGGGTTAATGGCTACACCTTC
j_call: TRBJ2-7; clone_size: NA; cdr3_length: 15; v_call: TRBV4-1; d_call: NA; cdr3_aa: CASSQDWGLSYEQYF; cdr3_nt: TGCGCCAGCAGCCAAGATTGGGGACTCTCCTACGAGCAGTACTTC
j_call: TRBJ2-3; clone_size: few; cdr3_length: 15; v_call: TRBV7-9; d_call: TRBD2; cdr3_aa: CASSALAGDTDTQYF; cdr3_nt: TGTGCCAGCAGCGCTCTAGCGGGAGACACAGATACGCAGTATTTT
j_call: TRBJ1-1; clone_size: NA; cdr3_length: 13; v_call: TRBV29-1; d_call: NA; cdr3_aa: CSVEWGGNTEAFF; cdr3_nt: TGCAGCGTTGAATGGGGGGGGAACACTGAAGCTTTCTTT
j_call: TRBJ2-7; clone_size: NA; cdr3_length: 14; v_call: TRBV4-2; d_call: TRBD2; cdr3_aa: CASSTITSAYEQYF; cdr3_nt: TGTGCCAGCAGCACCATCACTAGCGCCTACGAGCAGTACTTC
j_call: TRBJ2-7; clone_size: NA; cdr3_length: 12; v_call: TRBV29-1; d_call: NA; cdr3_aa: CSAIDSSYEQYF; cdr3_nt: TGCAGCGCCATCGACAGTAGCTACGAGCAGTACTTC
j_call: TRBJ1-2; clone_size: medium-sized; cdr3_length: 16; v_call: TRBV14; d_call: NA; cdr3_aa: CASSQVSPQGPGGYTF; cdr3_nt: TGTGCCAGCAGCCAAGTATCGCCCCAGGGCCCCGGCGGCTACACCTTC
j_call: TRBJ2-2; clone_size: NA; cdr3_length: 15; v_call: TRBV4-1; d_call: TRBD1; cdr3_aa: CASRGQGGLTGELFF; cdr3_nt: TGCGCCAGCAGGGGACAGGGGGGTCTGACCGGGGAGCTGTTTTTT
j_call: TRBJ1-3; clone_size: NA; cdr3_length: 12; v_call: TRBV30; d_call: NA; cdr3_aa: CAWSVLGNTIYF; cdr3_nt: TGTGCCTGGAGTGTTTTAGGAAACACCATATATTTT
j_call: TRBJ2-1; clone_size: few; cdr3_length: 15; v_call: TRBV12-5; d_call: TRBD1; cdr3_aa: CASGLGQGYYNEQFF; cdr3_nt: TGTGCTAGTGGTTTGGGACAGGGCTACTACAATGAGCAGTTCTTC
j_call: TRBJ1-3; clone_size: NA; cdr3_length: 15; v_call: TRBV7-3; d_call: NA; cdr3_aa: CASSSDGSSGNTIYF; cdr3_nt: TGTGCCAGCAGCTCGGACGGGAGCTCTGGAAACACCATATATTTT
j_call: TRBJ2-1; clone_size: NA; cdr3_length: 15; v_call: TRBV7-9; d_call: TRBD2; cdr3_aa: CASSVLAGDYNEQFF; cdr3_nt: TGTGCCAGCAGCGTCCTAGCGGGGGATTACAATGAGCAGTTCTTC
j_call: TRBJ2-7; clone_size: NA; cdr3_length: 12; v_call: TRBV6-1; d_call: NA; cdr3_aa: CASSDRGYEQYF; cdr3_nt: TGTGCCAGCAGTGACAGGGGTTACGAGCAGTACTTC
j_call: TRBJ1-1; clone_size: few; cdr3_length: 16; v_call: TRBV7-2; d_call: NA; cdr3_aa: CASRPHEYRLNTEAFF; cdr3_nt: TGTGCCAGCAGGCCTCATGAATACAGGCTGAACACTGAAGCTTTCTTT
j_call: TRBJ2-3; clone_size: once; cdr3_length: 15; v_call: TRBV28; d_call: TRBD2; cdr3_aa: CASRPGTSVLDTQYF; cdr3_nt: TGTGCCAGCAGGCCCGGGACTAGCGTGTTAGATACGCAGTATTTT
j_call: TRBJ2-1; clone_size: few; cdr3_length: 16; v_call: TRBV11-2; d_call: NA; cdr3_aa: CASSSHAGGLYNEQFF; cdr3_nt: TGTGCCAGCAGCTCCCATGCCGGAGGCCTTTACAATGAGCAGTTCTTC
j_call: TRBJ2-3; clone_size: few; cdr3_length: 16; v_call: TRBV4-3; d_call: TRBD2; cdr3_aa: CASSQDRGSGGGTQYF; cdr3_nt: TGCGCCAGCAGCCAAGATCGGGGTAGCGGGGGAGGTACGCAGTATTTT
j_call: TRBJ2-6; clone_size: NA; cdr3_length: 16; v_call: TRBV29-1; d_call: NA; cdr3_aa: CSVEDHSGTGANVLTF; cdr3_nt: TGCAGCGTTGAAGATCACTCGGGGACTGGGGCCAACGTCCTGACTTTC
j_call: TRBJ2-5; clone_size: medium-sized; cdr3_length: 15; v_call: TRBV9; d_call: TRBD1; cdr3_aa: CASSTETGGGETQYF; cdr3_nt: TGTGCCAGCAGCACCGAGACAGGGGGCGGGGAGACCCAGTACTTC
j_call: TRBJ2-7; clone_size: medium-sized; cdr3_length: 14; v_call: TRBV7-9; d_call: NA; cdr3_aa: CASSIEENPYEQYF; cdr3_nt: TGTGCCAGCAGCATAGAGGAGAACCCCTACGAGCAGTACTTC
j_call: TRBJ1-1; clone_size: few; cdr3_length: 16; v_call: TRBV7-2; d_call: TRBD1; cdr3_aa: CASSLALAGGFTEAFF; cdr3_nt: TGTGCCAGCAGCTTAGCGCTGGCAGGGGGGTTCACTGAAGCTTTCTTT
j_call: TRBJ2-1; clone_size: NA; cdr3_length: 14; v_call: TRBV4-3; d_call: NA; cdr3_aa: CASSQVSGVNEQFF; cdr3_nt: TGCGCCAGCAGCCAAGTGTCCGGAGTCAATGAGCAGTTCTTC
j_call: TRBJ2-2; clone_size: NA; cdr3_length: 16; v_call: TRBV5-4; d_call: NA; cdr3_aa: CASSLAGGFNTGELFF; cdr3_nt: TGTGCCAGCAGCTTAGCAGGAGGCTTTAACACCGGGGAGCTGTTTTTT
j_call: TRBJ1-1; clone_size: NA; cdr3_length: 13; v_call: TRBV6-5; d_call: NA; cdr3_aa: CASRTETNTEAFF; cdr3_nt: TGTGCCAGCAGGACAGAAACTAACACTGAAGCTTTCTTT